The T cell receptor beta chain described here comes from a study of regulatory T cells in long-lasting Graves disease. As for the study in general: Antithyroid drug intake by newly diagnosed Graves' patients had lasted under 3 months.

As to this clonotype: Its cognate antigen is unknown. A far larger clone differs by one base, so this is likely a read error.

Findings and limits, study-wide: Patients with persistent disease shared 2,500 or so public clonotypes, outpacing the approximately 870 shared by new patients.

Germline V gene data show CDR1 as DFQATT and CDR2 as SNEGSKA (reference sequence). The CDR3 length is 14 residues. The time point: newly diagnosed GD, antithyroid drugs for less than 3 months. RNA isolated from PBMCs was used to make the TCR library. The TCR beta library used iRepertoire HTBI primers with Arm-PCR amplification of CDR3. TCRdb reprocessed the multiplex PCR reads via MiXCR and lists one record per CDR3 protein. The data contain 350,000 to 450,000 distinct CDR3 sequences, about 16% of them singletons. The sample was also linked to a second study, of T cells in Graves' hyperthyroidism and ophthalmopathy. That source notes: Over 18 months, lack of ophthalmopathy progression marked Graves' hyperthyroidism as stable.

The V call is TRBV20-1, the J call TRBJ2-1; a possible D gene is TRBD1 (5 bases). Sequenced material: peripheral blood mononuclear cells (PBMCs), taken at new diagnosis, from a patient treated with antithyroid drugs. This sequence originates from a woman aged 25-40 years with Graves disease. In DNA, the CDR3 is TGCAGCGCAAAAGGGGAAGCGAGCTCCTACGAGCAGTTCTTC. Its translation: CSAKGEASSYEQFF.